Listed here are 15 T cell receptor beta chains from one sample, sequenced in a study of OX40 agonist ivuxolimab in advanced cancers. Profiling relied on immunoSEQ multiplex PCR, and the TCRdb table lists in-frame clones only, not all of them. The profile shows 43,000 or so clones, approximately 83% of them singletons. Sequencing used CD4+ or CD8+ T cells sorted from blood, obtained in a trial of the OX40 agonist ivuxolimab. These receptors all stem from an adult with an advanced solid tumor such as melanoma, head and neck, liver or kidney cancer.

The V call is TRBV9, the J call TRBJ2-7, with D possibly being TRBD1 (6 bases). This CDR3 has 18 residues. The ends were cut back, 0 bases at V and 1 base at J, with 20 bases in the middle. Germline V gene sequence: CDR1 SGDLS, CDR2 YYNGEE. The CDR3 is CASSVEIRTAQQSYEQYF. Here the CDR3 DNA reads TGTGCCAGCAGCGTAGAGATCCGGACAGCCCAACAATCCTACGAGCAGTACTTC.

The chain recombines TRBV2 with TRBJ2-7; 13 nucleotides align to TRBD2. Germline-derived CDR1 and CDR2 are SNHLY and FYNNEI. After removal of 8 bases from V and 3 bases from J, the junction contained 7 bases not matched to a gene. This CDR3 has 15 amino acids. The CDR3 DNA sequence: TGTGCCAGCGGTCGGACTAGCGGGAGCTACTACGAGCAGTACTTC. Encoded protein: CASGRTSGSYYEQYF.

In DNA form, the CDR3 reads TGTGCCAGCAGCTTAAGAGGCTACACCTTC. It translates to CASSLRGYTF. The chain employs TRBV13 and TRBJ1-2; D gene unclear. This CDR3 contains 10 residues. Deletions cut 2 bases from V and 8 bases from J, with 3 bases between. Germline V gene sequence: CDR1 PRHDT, CDR2 FYEKMQ (reference sequence).

The CDR3: CASSLIAGGPKTQYF. Written as DNA, the CDR3 is TGTGCCAGCAGCTTAATAGCGGGGGGGCCGAAGACCCAGTACTTC. V is TRBV5-4 and J is TRBJ2-5, with 11 bases identical to TRBD2. V lost 2 bases, J lost 6 bases, and 6 bases stayed unmatched. From germline, CDR1 is SGHNT and CDR2 YYREEE (reference sequence). This CDR3 has 15 amino acids.

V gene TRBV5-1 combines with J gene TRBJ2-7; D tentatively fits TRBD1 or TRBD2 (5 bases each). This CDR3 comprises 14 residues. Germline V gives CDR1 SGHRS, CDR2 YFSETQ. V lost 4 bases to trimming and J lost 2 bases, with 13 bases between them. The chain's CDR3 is CASSMGPPTYEQYF. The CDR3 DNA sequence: TGCGCCAGCAGCATGGGACCCCCGACCTACGAGCAGTACTTC.

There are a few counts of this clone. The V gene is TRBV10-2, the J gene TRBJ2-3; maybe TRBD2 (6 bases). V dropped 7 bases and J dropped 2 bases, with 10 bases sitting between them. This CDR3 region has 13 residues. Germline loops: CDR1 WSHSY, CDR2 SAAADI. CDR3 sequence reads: CASTDYPTDTQYF. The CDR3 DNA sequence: TGCGCCAGCACGGACTACCCCACAGATACGCAGTATTTT.

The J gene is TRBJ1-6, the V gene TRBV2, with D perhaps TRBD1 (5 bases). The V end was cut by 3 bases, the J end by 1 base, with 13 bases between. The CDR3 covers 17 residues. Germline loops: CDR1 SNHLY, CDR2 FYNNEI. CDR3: CASSDIEGRSYNSPLHF. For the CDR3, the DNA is TGTGCCAGCAGTGATATAGAGGGGAGGTCCTATAATTCACCCCTCCACTTT.

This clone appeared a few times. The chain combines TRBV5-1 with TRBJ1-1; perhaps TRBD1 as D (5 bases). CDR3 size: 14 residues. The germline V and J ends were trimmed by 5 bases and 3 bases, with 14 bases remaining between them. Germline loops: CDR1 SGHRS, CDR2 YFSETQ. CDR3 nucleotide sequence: TGCGCCAGCAGGGGGCAGGTCACGGACACTGAAGCTTTCTTT. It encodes CASRGQVTDTEAFF.

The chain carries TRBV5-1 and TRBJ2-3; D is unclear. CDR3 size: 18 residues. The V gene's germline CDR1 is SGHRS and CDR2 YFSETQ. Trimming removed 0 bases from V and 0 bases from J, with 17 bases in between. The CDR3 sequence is CASSLVGRAIASTDTQYF. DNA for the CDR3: TGCGCCAGCAGCTTGGTCGGCCGGGCCATCGCTAGCACAGATACGCAGTATTTT.

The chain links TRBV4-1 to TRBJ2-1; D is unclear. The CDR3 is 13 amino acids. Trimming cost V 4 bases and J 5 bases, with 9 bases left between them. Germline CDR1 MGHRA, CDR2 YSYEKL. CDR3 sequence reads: CASSRSRNNEQFF. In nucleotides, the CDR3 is TGCGCCAGCAGCCGCAGTAGAAACAATGAGCAGTTCTTC.

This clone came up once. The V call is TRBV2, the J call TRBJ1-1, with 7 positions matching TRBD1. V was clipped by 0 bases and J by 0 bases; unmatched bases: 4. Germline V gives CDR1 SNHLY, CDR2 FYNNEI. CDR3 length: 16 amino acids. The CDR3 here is CASSEAVGQMNTEAFF. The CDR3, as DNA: TGTGCCAGCAGTGAAGCCGTGGGACAGATGAACACTGAAGCTTTCTTT.

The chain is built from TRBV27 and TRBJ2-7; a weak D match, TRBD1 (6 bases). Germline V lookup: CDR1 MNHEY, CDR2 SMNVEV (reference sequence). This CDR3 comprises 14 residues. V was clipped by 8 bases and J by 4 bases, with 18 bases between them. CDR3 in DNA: TGTGCCAGCGGGTTAGTGGGACAAATATACGAGCAGTACTTC. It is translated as CASGLVGQIYEQYF.

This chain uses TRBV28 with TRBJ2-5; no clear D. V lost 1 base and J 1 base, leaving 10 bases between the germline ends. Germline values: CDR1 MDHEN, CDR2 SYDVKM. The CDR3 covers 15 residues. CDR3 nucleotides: TGTGCCAGCAGTTTATACTCGCCAGGCCAAGAGACCCAGTACTTC. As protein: CASSLYSPGQETQYF.

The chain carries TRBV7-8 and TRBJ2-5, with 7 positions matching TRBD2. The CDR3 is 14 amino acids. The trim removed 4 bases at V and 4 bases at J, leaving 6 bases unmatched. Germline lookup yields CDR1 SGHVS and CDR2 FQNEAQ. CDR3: CASSSLGRGETQYF. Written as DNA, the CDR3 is TGTGCCAGCAGCTCCCTGGGGAGGGGAGAGACCCAGTACTTC.

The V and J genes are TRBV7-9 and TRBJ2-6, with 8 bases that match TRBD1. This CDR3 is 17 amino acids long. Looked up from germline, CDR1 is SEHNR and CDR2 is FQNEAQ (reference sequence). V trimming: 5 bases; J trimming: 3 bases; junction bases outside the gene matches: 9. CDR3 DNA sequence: TGTGCCAGCAGCAGGATTCCAGGGGGCGATGGGGCCAACGTCCTGACTTTC. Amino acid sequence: CASSRIPGGDGANVLTF.